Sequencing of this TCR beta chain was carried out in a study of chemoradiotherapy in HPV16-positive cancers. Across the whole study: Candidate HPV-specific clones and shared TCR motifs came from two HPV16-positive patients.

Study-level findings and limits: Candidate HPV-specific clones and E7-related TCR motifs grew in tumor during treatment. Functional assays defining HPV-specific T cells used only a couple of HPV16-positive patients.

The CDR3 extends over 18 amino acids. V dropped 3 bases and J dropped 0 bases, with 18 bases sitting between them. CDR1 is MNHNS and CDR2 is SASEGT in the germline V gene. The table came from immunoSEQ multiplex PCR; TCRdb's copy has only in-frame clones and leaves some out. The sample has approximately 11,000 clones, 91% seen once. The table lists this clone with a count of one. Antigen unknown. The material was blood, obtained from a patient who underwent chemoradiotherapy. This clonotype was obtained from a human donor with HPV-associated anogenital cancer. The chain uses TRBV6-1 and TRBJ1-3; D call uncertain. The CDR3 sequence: CASSESRPRLISGNTIYF. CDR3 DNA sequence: TGTGCCAGCAGTGAGAGTCGCCCCAGACTGATCTCTGGAAACACCATATATTTT.